Listed here are 26 T cell receptor beta chains from one sample, sequenced in a study of Ad26.COV2.S vaccination and SARS-CoV-2 variants. Sequencing used immunoSEQ multiplex PCR; TCRdb keeps in-frame clones, though not all of them. Here the sample spans about 430,000 clones, 75% to 95% being singletons. Treatment indicated: some 20 received Ad26.COV2.S at low or high dose, single or two shots; several received placebo; per-sample allocation not given. Following the first vaccine or placebo injection, samples were taken on day 63. The material was peripheral blood, obtained in a trial of Ad26.COV2.S vaccine versus placebo. These receptors were collected from a person aged 18-60 years who received the Ad26.COV2.S COVID-19 vaccine or a placebo.

The chain couples TRBV7-3 to TRBJ1-2, with 7 positions matching TRBD1. The germline gives CDR1 SGHTA, CDR2 FQGTGA. J was trimmed by 0 bases and V by 5 bases; bases with no gene match: 6. The CDR3 contains 15 residues. In DNA form, the CDR3 reads TGTGCCAGCAGCCCAGGGGGACAGACTAACTATGGCTACACCTTC. Protein product: CASSPGGQTNYGYTF.

The chain uses TRBV7-2 and TRBJ2-1, with D perhaps TRBD1 (5 bases). CDR3 length: 16 amino acids. Germline V gene sequence: CDR1 SGHTA, CDR2 FQGNSA. V lost 1 base and J 2 bases, leaving 12 bases between the germline ends. DNA for the CDR3: TGTGCCAGCAGCTTAGGAGGCAGGGTCCCCTACAATGAGCAGTTCTTC. Translation: CASSLGGRVPYNEQFF.

V usage is TRBV7-2 and J usage is TRBJ2-2; no reliable D call. The germline V and J ends were trimmed by 4 bases and 6 bases, with 18 bases remaining between them. CDR3 length: 16 residues. Germline V CDR1 and CDR2: SGHTA, FQGNSA. The CDR3 DNA follows: TGTGCCAGCAGCTACCTCTCATCGGAGTCCCCCGGGGAGCTGTTTTTT. This gives the protein CASSYLSSESPGELFF.

The V call is TRBV11-2, the J call TRBJ2-7; 10 bases are a match to TRBD2. Germline lookup yields CDR1 SGHAT and CDR2 FQNNGV. There are 16 residues in the CDR3. With V trimmed by 2 bases and J by 2 bases, 6 bases remained unmatched. CDR3 protein: CASSLSPLAGAYEQYF. The CDR3 nucleotides read TGTGCCAGCAGCTTAAGCCCGCTAGCGGGGGCCTACGAGCAGTACTTC.

This clone was seen a handful of times. V gene TRBV29-1 combines with J gene TRBJ2-1; 11 bases fit TRBD2. This CDR3 spans 14 amino acids. Germline assignment: CDR1 SQVTM and CDR2 ANQGSEA. Germline trimming cut 6 bases from V and 3 bases from J; bases unmatched to any gene: 4. DNA of the CDR3: TGCAGCGTCCAACTAGCGGGAGACTACAATGAGCAGTTCTTC. Its translation: CSVQLAGDYNEQFF.

The chain couples TRBV27 to TRBJ1-5; no reliable D call. This CDR3 has 14 amino acids. Between the trimmed V and J ends, which lost 4 bases and 6 bases, there was a span of 13 bases. Per the germline V gene, CDR1 is MNHEY and CDR2 is SMNVEV (reference sequence). In nucleotides, the CDR3 is TGTGCCAGCAGTTCCAATCCGCGGAGTCAGCCCCAGCATTTT. Residues: CASSSNPRSQPQHF.

The chain links TRBV5-5 to TRBJ2-2; 7 positions match TRBD1. V was clipped by 1 base and J by 5 bases; unmatched bases: 14. CDR3 length equals 18 residues. The germline CDR1 and CDR2 sequences are SGHKS and YYEKEE (reference sequence). The CDR3 region is CASSLSPDGRGLTGELFF. CDR3 nucleotides: TGTGCCAGCAGCTTGAGTCCCGATGGCAGGGGGTTGACCGGGGAGCTGTTTTTT.

The chain couples TRBV19 to TRBJ2-2; 9 bases are shared with TRBD1. V dropped 7 bases and J dropped 6; count of bases not matched to a gene: 12. This CDR3 is built from 16 residues. Germline assignment: CDR1 LNHDA and CDR2 SQIVND (reference sequence). The CDR3 sequence is CASTLEGQGSPGELFF. DNA of the CDR3: TGTGCCAGTACCCTAGAGGGACAGGGAAGTCCCGGGGAGCTGTTTTTT.

The gene calls are TRBV5-4 and TRBJ2-7; TRBD2 agrees at 13 bases. CDR1 is SGHNT and CDR2 is YYREEE in the germline V gene (reference sequence). With 4 bases clipped from V and 2 bases from J, the junction kept 6 bases outside the gene matches. This CDR3 has 16 residues. In DNA form, the CDR3 reads TGTGCCAGCAGCGAGGGACTAGCGGGGCCACCCTACGAGCAGTACTTC. Translating gives CASSEGLAGPPYEQYF.

The V call is TRBV10-1, the J call TRBJ1-1, with D uncertain. Germline V gene sequence: CDR1 WNHNN, CDR2 SYGVQD (reference sequence). The CDR3 totals 13 residues. Trimming left V 7 bases short and J 6 bases short, with 15 bases between. The CDR3 nucleotides read TGCGCCAGCACTGACCATCTAAGTTCTGAAGCTTTCTTT. This codes for CASTDHLSSEAFF.

V usage is TRBV27 and J usage is TRBJ1-1; a weak D match, TRBD1 (6 bases). This CDR3 has 12 amino acids. The V gene lost 6 bases and the J gene lost 8 bases, with 13 bases spanning the gap. Germline assignment: CDR1 MNHEY and CDR2 SMNVEV (reference sequence). In nucleotides, the CDR3 is TGTGCCAGCAGCAAACCCGGACAGGAAGCTTTCTTT. This sequence encodes CASSKPGQEAFF.

This chain joins TRBV7-3 and TRBJ2-7, with 10 bases lining up with TRBD1. The CDR3 is 14 amino acids. The V gene's germline CDR1 is SGHTA and CDR2 FQGTGA. V was clipped by 5 bases and J by 3 bases; unmatched bases: 4. The CDR3 DNA reads TGTGCCAGCAGCCCCGGGACAGGGGACTACGAGCAGTACTTC. It codes for CASSPGTGDYEQYF. Looking up the rest from reference TRBV7-3 and TRBJ2-7 gives the full variable domain: GAGVSQTPSNKVTEKGKYVELRCDPISGHTALYWYRQSLGQGPEFLIYFQGTGAADDSGLPNDRFFAVRPEGSVSTLKIQRTERGDSAVYLCASSPGTGDYEQYFGPGTRLTVT.

The chain recombines TRBV28 with TRBJ2-2; D call uncertain. This CDR3 comprises 13 residues. V dropped 6 bases and J dropped 1 base, with 6 bases sitting between them. Germline V lookup: CDR1 MDHEN, CDR2 SYDVKM. The CDR3 DNA follows: TGTGCCAGCAGAACAGTGAACACCGGGGAGCTGTTTTTT. Amino acids: CASRTVNTGELFF.

The chain links TRBV7-3 to TRBJ2-7; possible D gene TRBD1, 5 bases. The CDR3 has 13 residues. CDR1 is SGHTA and CDR2 is FQGTGA in the germline V gene. Trimming took 5 bases from V and 4 from J, leaving 12 bases between them. The CDR3 spells CASSNAQGYEQYF. DNA for the CDR3: TGTGCCAGCAGCAACGCTCAGGGTTACGAGCAGTACTTC.

V usage is TRBV27 and J usage is TRBJ2-5; possibly TRBD1 or TRBD2 for D (5 bases each). Looked up from germline, CDR1 is MNHEY and CDR2 is SMNVEV (reference sequence). There are 14 residues in the CDR3. Trimming shortened V by 4 bases and J by 2 bases, and 11 bases separated the two germline ends. The chain's CDR3 is CASSSAGTQETQYF. CDR3 DNA sequence: TGTGCCAGCAGTTCCGCCGGGACGCAAGAGACCCAGTACTTC.

The DNA for the CDR3 is TGTGCCAGCAGCGTAGGCCACAGGGGGAACACCGGGGAGCTGTTTTTT. Its translation: CASSVGHRGNTGELFF. This chain joins TRBV9 and TRBJ2-2; TRBD1 matches 7 bases. This CDR3 contains 16 residues. CDR1 SGDLS and CDR2 YYNGEE come from the germline V gene. After removal of 0 bases from V and 1 base from J, the junction contained 3 bases not matched to a gene.

This chain joins TRBV6-2 or TRBV6-3 and TRBJ1-2; 7 nucleotides align to TRBD1. CDR3 size: 16 residues. Germline lookup yields CDR1 MNHEY and CDR2 SVGEGT. The ends lost 6 bases at V and 6 bases at J; junction bases unmatched: 16. The CDR3 spells CASSRHAGQLLNGYTF. CDR3 DNA sequence: TGTGCCAGCAGCCGGCATGCGGGACAGTTATTGAATGGCTACACCTTC.

J is TRBJ1-1 and V is TRBV27, with D unresolved. There are 13 residues in the CDR3. Germline CDR1 and CDR2: MNHEY and SMNVEV (reference sequence). The CDR3 region is CASALSGRTEAFF. The DNA for the CDR3 is TGTGCTAGTGCTTTGTCTGGGAGGACTGAAGCTTTCTTT.

This sequence joins TRBV5-1 and TRBJ2-1; TRBD2 might be the D (5 bases). This CDR3 contains 14 residues. Germline V gene data show CDR1 as SGHRS and CDR2 as YFSETQ. The ends were cut back, 5 bases at V and 9 bases at J, with 18 bases in the middle. The chain's CDR3 is CASSSTERRGEQFF. Here the CDR3 DNA reads TGCGCCAGCAGTTCAACGGAGAGACGGGGTGAGCAGTTCTTC.

V usage is TRBV19 and J usage is TRBJ1-4, with TRBD1 matching over 7 bases. Germline CDR1 LNHDA, CDR2 SQIVND (reference sequence). This CDR3 comprises 16 residues. V shed 5 bases and J 2 bases; nucleotides not matched to a gene: 8. The CDR3 nucleotides are TGTGCCAGTAGTCATTTGGGACAGAGGACTAATGAAAAACTGTTTTTT. This codes for CASSHLGQRTNEKLFF.

The chain is built from TRBV12-3 or TRBV12-4 and TRBJ1-1, with TRBD1 as a possible D gene (5 bases). Between the trimmed V and J ends, which lost 3 bases and 8 bases, there was a span of 13 bases. This CDR3 comprises 13 residues. The CDR3 sequence: CASSFPMRGEAFF. For the CDR3, the DNA is TGTGCCAGCAGTTTCCCCATGCGGGGGGAAGCTTTCTTT.

The rearrangement links TRBV2 to TRBJ2-6, with D tentatively TRBD2 (6 bases). The CDR3 is 20 amino acids. Trimming pared 6 bases from V and 2 bases from J, leaving 26 bases between. CDR1 SNHLY and CDR2 FYNNEI come from the germline V gene. CDR3 nucleotides: TGTGCCAGCAGCCCCCGACCGGGGGTTGGGCCTGTGGCTGGGGCCAACGTCCTGACTTTC. As protein: CASSPRPGVGPVAGANVLTF.

This clone was detected once. The rearrangement links TRBV7-9 to TRBJ2-2; TRBD1 matches at 7 bases. This CDR3 region has 15 residues. Germline CDR1 SEHNR, CDR2 FQNEAQ (reference sequence). Germline trimming cut 1 base from V and 6 bases from J; bases unmatched to any gene: 5. DNA of the CDR3: TGTGCCAGCAGCTTAGACAGGGGATCAGCCGGGGAGCTGTTTTTT. It yields the protein CASSLDRGSAGELFF. The complete variable domain, with remaining parts taken from reference TRBV7-9 and TRBJ2-2, reads DTGVSQNPRHKITKRGQNVTFRCDPISEHNRLYWYRQTLGQGPEFLTYFQNEAQLEKSRLLSDRFSAERPKGSFSTLEIQRTEQGDSAMYLCASSLDRGSAGELFFGEGSRLTVL.

DNA for the CDR3: TGTGCCAGCAGCCTAGGGGGGAGAGCGGGCGGGGAGCTGTTTTTT. It specifies CASSLGGRAGGELFF. The chain is built from TRBV11-2 and TRBJ2-2; the D gene could be TRBD1 or TRBD2 (6 bases each). The CDR3 spans 15 residues. V gave up 5 bases and J gave up 7 bases, with 17 bases separating them. Germline-derived CDR1 and CDR2 are SGHAT and FQNNGV.

The rearrangement joins TRBV29-1 to TRBJ2-7; the D is unclear. CDR3 length: 14 residues. Trimming pared 2 bases from V and 2 bases from J, leaving 13 bases between. Germline V gives CDR1 SQVTM, CDR2 ANQGSEA. The chain's CDR3 is CSVELEYAPYEQYF. In DNA form, the CDR3 reads TGCAGCGTTGAACTAGAATATGCCCCCTACGAGCAGTACTTC.

This clone occurred once. This chain joins TRBV6-5 and TRBJ2-7; 11 positions agree with TRBD1. CDR1 and CDR2 from the germline V gene are MNHEY and SVGAGI. J was trimmed by 2 bases and V by 6 bases; bases with no gene match: 3. The CDR3 runs 14 residues. CDR3 loop: CASRGQGGPYEQYF. DNA for the CDR3: TGTGCCAGCAGGGGACAGGGGGGTCCCTACGAGCAGTACTTC.